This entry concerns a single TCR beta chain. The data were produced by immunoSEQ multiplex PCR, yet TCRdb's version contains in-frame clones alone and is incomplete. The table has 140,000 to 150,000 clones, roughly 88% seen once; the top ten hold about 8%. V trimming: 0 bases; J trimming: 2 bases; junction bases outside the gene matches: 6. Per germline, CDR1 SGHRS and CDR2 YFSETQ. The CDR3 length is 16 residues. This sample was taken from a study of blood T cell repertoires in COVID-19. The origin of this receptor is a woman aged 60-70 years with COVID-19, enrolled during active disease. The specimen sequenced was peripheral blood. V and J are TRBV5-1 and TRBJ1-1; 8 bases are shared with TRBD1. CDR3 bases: TGCGCCAGCAGCTTGGCCAGGGACAGGAGAAACACTGAAGCTTTCTTT. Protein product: CASSLARDRRNTEAFF.